This T cell receptor (beta chain) emerged from a study of blood T cell repertoires in COVID-19. Study-wide context: T cells, B-cell-depleted T cells, or PBMCs provided the cDNA or gDNA that served as material.

Source study methods: Researchers report that nucleated cell counts were estimated from reference gene primer amplification. Using immunoSEQ multiplex PCR, the repertoire was profiled, and TCRdb retains in-frame clones only, with some absent. V and J calls and clone size are those listed in that table; D and trimming were worked out from the DNA. The sample holds some 200,000 clones; around four fifths are singletons and the top ten take 4.8%. Assignments of participants to cohorts depended upon their own reported clinical history. Exposed participants encountered a COVID-19 case during the 2 weeks preceding study entry. From germline, CDR1 is LNHDA and CDR2 SQIVND (reference sequence). CDR3 length: 14 amino acids. The germline V and J ends were trimmed by 0 bases and 1 base, with 6 bases remaining between them.

The chain has TRBV19 and TRBJ1-1, with a weak D call TRBD1 (6 bases). The TCR sequence derives from a woman in her forties or fifties who had been exposed to COVID-19. Material: PBMCs or T cells enriched from blood (not recorded which). CDR3 amino acids: CASSIDRGNTEAFF. The DNA for the CDR3 is TGTGCCAGTAGTATAGACAGGGGGAACACTGAAGCTTTCTTT. The full variable domain, in which reference TRBV19 and TRBJ1-1 provide the parts outside the CDR3, is DGGITQSPKYLFRKEGQNVTLSCEQNLNHDAMYWYRQDPGQGLRLIYYSQIVNDFQKGDIAEGYSVSREKKESFPLTVTSAQKNPTAFYLCASSIDRGNTEAFFGQGTRLTVV.